This passage covers 25 T cell receptor beta chains from one sample sequenced in a study of blood T cell repertoires in COVID-19. TCRdb's table, derived via immunoSEQ multiplex PCR, lists solely in-frame clones and lacks some. The repertoire consists of over 100,000 clones, with more than 85% occurring once and the leading ten covering about 4%. Sequenced sample: peripheral blood. These receptors came from a man younger than 30 with acute or convalescent COVID-19.

The chain uses TRBV24-1 and TRBJ2-2, with 9 bases fitting TRBD2. The germline V gene has CDR1 KGHDR and CDR2 SFDVKD. V gave up 0 bases and J gave up 5 bases; unmatched junction bases: 9. The CDR3 sequence is 18 residues long. CDR3 protein: CATSDLSPGLAGTGELFF. DNA for the CDR3: TGTGCCACCAGTGATTTGTCGCCGGGCCTAGCGGGGACCGGGGAGCTGTTTTTT.

This chain uses TRBV9 with TRBJ2-1, with D tentatively TRBD1 (6 bases). V was clipped by 0 bases and J by 5 bases, with 9 bases between them. The V gene's germline CDR1 is SGDLS and CDR2 YYNGEE. The CDR3 runs 14 residues. As DNA, the CDR3 is TGTGCCAGCAGCGTAGGACAGGCACACAATGAGCAGTTCTTC. Translating it yields CASSVGQAHNEQFF.

V gene TRBV7-9 combines with J gene TRBJ1-1; TRBD1 might be the D (6 bases). Trimming left V 2 bases short and J 1 base short, with 14 bases between. The CDR3 is 16 residues long. Germline values: CDR1 SEHNR, CDR2 FQNEAQ (reference sequence). The CDR3 loop is CASSLYPVRGNTEAFF. In nucleotides, the CDR3 is TGTGCCAGCAGCTTATATCCCGTCAGGGGGAACACTGAAGCTTTCTTT.

The rearrangement links TRBV6-5 to TRBJ2-1; tentative D call: TRBD2 (6 bases). Germline assignment: CDR1 MNHEY and CDR2 SVGAGI. The CDR3 runs 14 residues. Trimming shortened V by 7 bases and J by 7 bases, and 17 bases separated the two germline ends. CDR3 loop: CASMGGGNQNEQFF. The CDR3, as DNA: TGTGCCAGCATGGGCGGAGGGAATCAGAATGAGCAGTTCTTC.

This chain joins TRBV2 and TRBJ2-3; 11 bases are a match to TRBD2. V shed 8 bases, J shed 3 bases, and the junction held 10 bases outside the gene matches. Germline CDR1 is SNHLY and CDR2 is FYNNEI. This CDR3 is 16 amino acids long. CDR3 nucleotides: TGTGCCAGCCTAGGACTAGCGGGCCCAGGAACAGATACGCAGTATTTT. Translating it yields CASLGLAGPGTDTQYF.

This rearrangement joins TRBV30 to TRBJ1-5, with D possibly matching TRBD1 (5 bases). V was trimmed by 0 bases and J by 5 bases, leaving 14 bases between them. The CDR3 spans 15 residues. Per germline, CDR1 GTSNPN and CDR2 SVGIG (reference sequence). CDR3 residues: CAWSVRGREDQPQHF. The CDR3 region has the DNA TGTGCCTGGAGTGTTAGGGGCAGGGAAGATCAGCCCCAGCATTTT.

In this sample, this clone turned up once. This chain joins TRBV9 and TRBJ2-2, with 9 bases that match TRBD1. The CDR3 length is 18 residues. Per the germline V gene, CDR1 is SGDLS and CDR2 is YYNGEE. Trimming at V came to 0 bases and at J to 6 bases, leaving 12 bases not matched to a gene. The chain's CDR3 is CASSVGVPGQGFAGELFF. DNA of the CDR3: TGTGCCAGCAGCGTAGGAGTCCCGGGACAGGGATTCGCCGGGGAGCTGTTTTTT.

V and J are TRBV19 and TRBJ1-2; no clear D. Germline V gene sequence: CDR1 LNHDA, CDR2 SQIVND (reference sequence). Trimming left V 7 bases short and J 4 bases short, with 19 bases between. The CDR3 is 15 amino acids. This chain's CDR3 is CASTPSGNRLYGYTF. CDR3 coding DNA: TGTGCCAGTACCCCCTCGGGAAATCGCCTCTATGGCTACACCTTC.

This clone was counted a single time. The rearrangement links TRBV25-1 to TRBJ1-3; tentatively, D is TRBD1 (6 bases). The CDR3 runs 17 residues. Between the trimmed V and J ends, which lost 2 bases and 3 bases, there was a span of 17 bases. In germline, CDR1 is MGHDK, CDR2 SYGVNS. The CDR3 reads CASSERPRTGFGNTIYF. CDR3 DNA sequence: TGTGCCAGCAGTGAAAGACCTCGAACAGGGTTTGGAAACACCATATATTTT.

This chain links TRBV7-9 with TRBJ2-1; TRBD1 might be the D (6 bases). The CDR3 length is 13 residues. The germline V and J ends were trimmed by 1 base and 9 bases, with 10 bases remaining between them. Germline assignment: CDR1 SEHNR and CDR2 FQNEAQ (reference sequence). The CDR3 loop is CASSLGGQSEQFF. The CDR3, as DNA: TGTGCCAGCAGCTTAGGGGGGCAGAGTGAGCAGTTCTTC.

This clone has a handful of counts. The chain is built from TRBV7-6 and TRBJ2-1, with 7 bases that match TRBD2. The CDR3 contains 18 residues. Germline lookup yields CDR1 SGHVS and CDR2 FNYEAQ. After removal of 1 base from V and 3 bases from J, the junction contained 12 bases not matched to a gene. CDR3 region: CASSLVGSAGAGYNEQFF. As DNA, the CDR3 is TGTGCCAGCAGCTTAGTGGGGTCTGCGGGAGCAGGCTACAATGAGCAGTTCTTC.

This rearrangement joins TRBV30 to TRBJ1-1, with a possible D match to TRBD1 (6 bases). V lost 0 bases, J lost 10 bases, and 18 bases lay in between. This CDR3 spans 14 amino acids. Per the germline V gene, CDR1 is GTSNPN and CDR2 is SVGIG (reference sequence). The CDR3 coding sequence is TGTGCCTGGAGTGTAAGGGACAAACTCTCCATAGCTTTCTTT. Encoded protein: CAWSVRDKLSIAFF.

The chain has TRBV27 and TRBJ1-6; maybe TRBD1 (6 bases). Germline V gene lookup returns CDR1 MNHEY and CDR2 SMNVEV (reference sequence). This CDR3 spans 19 amino acids. Trimming removed 3 bases at V and 0 bases at J, with 18 bases between. Written as DNA, the CDR3 is TGTGCCAGCAGTTTCCGCAATCCCACAGGGAGCTCCTATAATTCACCCCTCCACTTT. As protein: CASSFRNPTGSSYNSPLHF.

This chain links TRBV12-3 or TRBV12-4 with TRBJ1-2; 7 bases are a match to TRBD1. The CDR3 extends over 13 amino acids. J was trimmed by 6 bases and V by 3 bases; bases with no gene match: 4. The DNA of the CDR3 is TGTGCCAGCAGTTTGAAGGGGGCTAATGGCTACACCTTC. As protein: CASSLKGANGYTF.

As to this clone: Other DNA sequences in this specimen translate into the identical CDR3. The V call is TRBV5-1, the J call TRBJ2-5; TRBD1 agrees at 8 bases. After removal of 0 bases from V and 0 bases from J, the junction contained 1 base not matched to a gene. This CDR3 has 15 amino acids. From germline, CDR1 is SGHRS and CDR2 YFSETQ. In DNA, the CDR3 is TGCGCCAGCAGCTTGGGACAGGGGTACCAAGAGACCCAGTACTTC. Translation gives CASSLGQGYQETQYF. The full variable domain, its missing parts supplied by reference TRBV5-1 and TRBJ2-5, is KAGVTQTPRYLIKTRGQQVTLSCSPISGHRSVSWYQQTPGQGLQFLFEYFSETQRNKGNFPGRFSGRQFSNSRSEMNVSTLELGDSALYLCASSLGQGYQETQYFGPGTRLLVL.

The rearrangement uses TRBV18 and TRBJ1-1, with 8 bases lining up with TRBD1. The germline V gene encodes CDR1 KGHSH and CDR2 LQKENI. This CDR3 spans 15 amino acids. The trim removed 2 bases at V and 4 bases at J, leaving 6 bases unmatched. The DNA of the CDR3 is TGTGCCAGCTCACCAGACAGGGGTTTTGGCACTGAAGCTTTCTTT. Its protein is CASSPDRGFGTEAFF.

This chain connects TRBV30 to TRBJ2-7, with 9 positions matching TRBD1. Germline CDR1 GTSNPN, CDR2 SVGIG (reference sequence). Trimming at V came to 3 bases and at J to 7 bases, leaving 7 bases not matched to a gene. The CDR3 contains 13 residues. The CDR3 protein is CAWSQDRGREQYF. Written as DNA, the CDR3 is TGTGCCTGGAGCCAGGACAGGGGAAGGGAGCAGTACTTC.

This clone was seen once. The chain is built from TRBV30 and TRBJ1-4; TRBD1 matches at 8 bases. The germline CDR1 and CDR2 sequences are GTSNPN and SVGIG (reference sequence). The CDR3 is 13 amino acids. Unmatched junction bases numbered 7, after V lost 5 bases and J lost 8 bases. CDR3 nucleotides: TGTGCCTGGGACAGGGGCGTGGGAGAAAAACTGTTTTTT. Translated: CAWDRGVGEKLFF.

This sequence joins TRBV13 and TRBJ1-2, with D perhaps matching TRBD1 (5 bases). This CDR3 comprises 17 residues. With 5 bases removed from V and 6 bases from J, the gap between germline ends came to 25 bases. The germline V gene encodes CDR1 PRHDT and CDR2 FYEKMQ (reference sequence). CDR3 sequence: CASSPLRAGKLTNGYTF. The CDR3 DNA reads TGTGCCAGCAGCCCCCTTCGGGCAGGGAAACTAACTAATGGCTACACCTTC.

The genes are TRBV27 and TRBJ1-1, with 8 bases lining up with TRBD1. CDR3 length equals 14 residues. Trimming took 6 bases from V and 2 from J; bases not matched to a gene: 5. Germline V gene sequence: CDR1 MNHEY, CDR2 SMNVEV (reference sequence). The CDR3 sequence is CASSPGGPNTEAFF. The CDR3 bases are TGTGCCAGCAGCCCAGGGGGCCCAAACACTGAAGCTTTCTTT.

The chain joins TRBV6-1 to TRBJ1-6; maybe TRBD1 (5 bases). V dropped 0 bases and J dropped 0 bases, with 21 bases sitting between them. CDR3 length equals 21 residues. The germline gives CDR1 MNHNS, CDR2 SASEGT. Here the CDR3 reads CASSEASRDSLRSSYNSPLHF. Here the CDR3 DNA reads TGTGCCAGCAGTGAAGCGTCCAGGGACTCTCTTAGGAGCTCCTATAATTCACCCCTCCACTTT.

This sequence joins TRBV12-3 or TRBV12-4 and TRBJ1-1; D gene ambiguous. The CDR3 covers 13 residues. The V end was cut by 6 bases, the J end by 4 bases, with 12 bases between. CDR3 sequence: CASSYKRLTEAFF. CDR3 DNA sequence: TGTGCCAGCAGCTATAAGAGGCTCACTGAAGCTTTCTTT.

This chain links TRBV5-5 with TRBJ1-5, with TRBD1 matching over 9 bases. The CDR3 is 16 residues long. Germline trimming cut 3 bases from V and 2 bases from J; bases unmatched to any gene: 6. Germline V CDR1 and CDR2: SGHKS, YYEKEE (reference sequence). Here the CDR3 reads CASSSGQGYGNQPQHF. The DNA of the CDR3 is TGTGCCAGCAGCTCGGGACAGGGTTACGGCAATCAGCCCCAGCATTTT. Looking up the rest from reference TRBV5-5 and TRBJ1-5 gives the full variable domain: DAGVTQSPTHLIKTRGQQVTLRCSPISGHKSVSWYQQVLGQGPQFIFQYYEKEERGRGNFPDRFSARQFPNYSSELNVNALLLGDSALYLCASSSGQGYGNQPQHFGDGTRLSIL.

The J gene is TRBJ1-2, the V gene TRBV5-4, with a tentative D call TRBD1 (6 bases). V was trimmed by 7 bases and J by 7 bases, leaving 17 bases between them. The germline V gene encodes CDR1 SGHNT and CDR2 YYREEE (reference sequence). The CDR3 sequence is 13 residues long. CDR3 in amino acids: CASRGGSPSGYTF. CDR3 DNA sequence: TGTGCCAGCCGGGGGGGCAGCCCCAGTGGCTACACCTTC.

This sequence joins TRBV15 and TRBJ1-4; 8 bases fit TRBD1. The CDR3 covers 15 residues. Per the germline V gene, CDR1 is LNHNV and CDR2 is YYDKDF (reference sequence). Germline trimming cut 2 bases from V and 1 base from J; bases unmatched to any gene: 0. CDR3 loop: CATSRTGGTNEKLFF. The CDR3 coding sequence is TGTGCCACCAGCAGAACAGGGGGAACTAATGAAAAACTGTTTTTT.